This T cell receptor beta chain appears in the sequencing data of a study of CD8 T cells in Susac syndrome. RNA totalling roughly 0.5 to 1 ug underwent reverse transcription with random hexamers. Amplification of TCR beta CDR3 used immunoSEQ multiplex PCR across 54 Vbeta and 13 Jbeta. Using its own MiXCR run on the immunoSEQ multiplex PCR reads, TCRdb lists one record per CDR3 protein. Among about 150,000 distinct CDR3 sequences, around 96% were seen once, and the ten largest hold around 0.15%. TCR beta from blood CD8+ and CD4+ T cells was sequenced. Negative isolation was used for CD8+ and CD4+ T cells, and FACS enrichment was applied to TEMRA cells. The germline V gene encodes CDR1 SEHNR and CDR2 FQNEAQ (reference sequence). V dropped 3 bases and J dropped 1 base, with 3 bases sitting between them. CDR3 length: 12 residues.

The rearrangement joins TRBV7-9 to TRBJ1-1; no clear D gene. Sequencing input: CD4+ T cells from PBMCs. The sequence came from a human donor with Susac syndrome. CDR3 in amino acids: CASSFGNTEAFF. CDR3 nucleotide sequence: TGTGCCAGCAGCTTCGGGAACACTGAAGCTTTCTTT.